This T cell receptor (beta chain) was sequenced for a study of T cell responses to AZD1222 COVID-19 vaccine (dated by TCRdb to about 2021). Describing the broader study: AZD1222 recipients with second doses at about 4 weeks or about 12 weeks were pooled, because spike-specific TCR depth and breadth did not differ between schedules. Trial participants were enrolled by age into 18-55, 56-69 and 70-plus year subgroups, with about 150, 27 and 61 TCR-sequenced participants respectively. A total of just over 230 trial participants underwent TCR sequencing, of whom 207 received two doses of AZD1222 and about 25 received two doses of the MenACWY control vaccine.

Concerning this clone: The clone's antigen remains unknown. Nothing much larger sits one base from this clone, and base qualities are not available.

The time point label, read with the paper, signifies: baseline before first vaccination. Vaccinee samples were obtained from the UK trials COV001 and COV002, which included a single-blind randomized controlled phase 2/3 trial of AZD1222 (ChAdOx1 nCoV-19) in healthy adults. For TCRbeta chain sequencing, PBMC samples were collected from trial participants at day 0 and at day 28 after the second dose. The CDR3 regions of human TCRbeta chains were subjected to immunosequencing. The study's processing was this. TCRs in the repertoires were matched against a reference library of SARS-CoV-2-specific TCRs that had been generated with the MIRA antigen-specificity platform. Breadth was defined as the fraction of unique TCRs that were SARS-CoV-2-associated. Depth was defined as the fraction of total T cells that were SARS-CoV-2-associated. Each spike-specific TCR was assigned to its reactive spike region and to a CD4 or CD8 class using the MIRA data. Log10-transformed breadth and depth values were compared by one-way ANOVA with Sidak's multiple comparisons tests. TCRdb mirrors the immuneACCESS table, restricted to in-frame sequences. Some clones are absent from its copies; in checked studies, under half trace to an unresolved V gene, and the reason for the others is unknown. D and trimming were read from the DNA, whereas the V and J calls and clone size are those reported in that table. The sample table contains 150,000 to 180,000 clones; only one count was recorded for about nine tenths of them. Jointly, the top ten make up about 1.7% of the sample.

Results and caveats for the whole study, not just this receptor: In the small 56-69-year group, the increase in depth fell short of significance, most likely because of low power. Because no day 14 peak-response samples were available, repertoires were characterized only after the peak T cell response. Vaccine-associated CD4 TCRs spanned the whole spike protein, with dominant responses in regions 160-218 and 743-854. Conclusions about previously exposed vaccinees are limited, since just 6 or 7 AZD1222 recipients were seropositive for SARS-CoV-2 at baseline. Most participants were white British and females outnumbered males, and the authors suggested that clonal diversity may have been underestimated. Epitopes outside the regions mutated in the B.1.351 and B.1.1.7 variants were reportedly recognized by nearly half of the unique spike-specific TCRs. Spike-specific TCR breadth and depth rose significantly after two AZD1222 doses compared with day 0 and with MenACWY recipients.

CDR1 SGHRS and CDR2 YFSETQ are derived from the germline V gene. The CDR3 starts with the cysteine, ends with the phenylalanine, and has 16 residues. Kept here is only the CDR3 DNA, which spans 48 bases and is read in frame from base 1. V ends up 4 bases short and J 2 bases short, with an unmatched junction base count of 5. The sample was peripheral blood, taken on day 0 of AZD1222 vaccination. The clonotype originates from an adult in good health. The V and J genes are TRBV5-1 and TRBJ2-3; 12 bases in between match TRBD2. At the DNA level, the sequence is TGCGCCAGCAGCCACGGACTAGCGGGAAACACAGATACGCAGTATTTT. This sequence encodes CASSHGLAGNTDTQYF.